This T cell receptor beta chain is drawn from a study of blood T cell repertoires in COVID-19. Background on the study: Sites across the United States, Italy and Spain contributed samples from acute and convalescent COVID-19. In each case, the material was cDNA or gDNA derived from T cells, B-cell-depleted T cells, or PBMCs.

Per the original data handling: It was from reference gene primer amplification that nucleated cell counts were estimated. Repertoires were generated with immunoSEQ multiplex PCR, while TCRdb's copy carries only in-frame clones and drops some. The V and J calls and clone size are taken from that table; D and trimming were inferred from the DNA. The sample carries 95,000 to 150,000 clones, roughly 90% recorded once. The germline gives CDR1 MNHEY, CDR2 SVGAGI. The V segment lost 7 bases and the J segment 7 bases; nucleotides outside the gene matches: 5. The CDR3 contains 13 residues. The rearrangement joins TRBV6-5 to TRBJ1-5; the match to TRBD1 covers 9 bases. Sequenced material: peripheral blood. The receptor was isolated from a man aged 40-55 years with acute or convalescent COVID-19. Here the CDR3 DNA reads TGTGCCAGCACGGGACAGGGTAGACAGCCCCAGCATTTT. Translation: CASTGQGRQPQHF.